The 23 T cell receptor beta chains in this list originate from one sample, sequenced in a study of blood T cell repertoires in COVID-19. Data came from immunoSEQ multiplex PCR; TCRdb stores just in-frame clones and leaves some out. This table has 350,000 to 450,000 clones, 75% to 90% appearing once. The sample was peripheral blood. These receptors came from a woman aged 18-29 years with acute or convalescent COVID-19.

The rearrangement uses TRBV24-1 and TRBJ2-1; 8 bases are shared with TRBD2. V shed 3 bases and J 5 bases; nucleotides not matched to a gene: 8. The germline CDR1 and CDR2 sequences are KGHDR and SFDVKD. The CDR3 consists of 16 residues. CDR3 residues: CATSDPVAGRDNEQFF. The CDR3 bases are TGTGCCACCAGTGATCCCGTAGCGGGAAGGGACAATGAGCAGTTCTTC.

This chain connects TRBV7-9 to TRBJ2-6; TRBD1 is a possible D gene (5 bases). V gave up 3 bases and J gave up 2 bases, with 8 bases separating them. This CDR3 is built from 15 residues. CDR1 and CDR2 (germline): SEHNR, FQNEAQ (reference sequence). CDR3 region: CASSFREAGANVLTF. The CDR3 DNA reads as TGTGCCAGCAGCTTCAGGGAAGCTGGGGCCAACGTCCTGACTTTC.

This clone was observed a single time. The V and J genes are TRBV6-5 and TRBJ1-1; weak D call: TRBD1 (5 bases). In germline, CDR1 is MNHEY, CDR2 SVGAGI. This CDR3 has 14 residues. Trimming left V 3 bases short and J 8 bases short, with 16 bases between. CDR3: CASSYAQASPEAFF. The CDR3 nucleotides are TGTGCCAGCAGTTATGCACAGGCCTCCCCAGAAGCTTTCTTT.

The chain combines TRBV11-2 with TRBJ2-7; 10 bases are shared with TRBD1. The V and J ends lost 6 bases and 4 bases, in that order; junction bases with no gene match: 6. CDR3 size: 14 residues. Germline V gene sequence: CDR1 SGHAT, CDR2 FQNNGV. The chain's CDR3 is CASRNPGQGYEQYF. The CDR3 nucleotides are TGTGCCAGCAGGAACCCGGGACAGGGGTACGAGCAGTACTTC. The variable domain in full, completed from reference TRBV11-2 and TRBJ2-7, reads EAGVAQSPRYKIIEKRQSVAFWCNPISGHATLYWYQQILGQGPKLLIQFQNNGVVDDSQLPKDRFSAERLKGVDSTLKIQPAKLEDSAVYLCASRNPGQGYEQYFGPGTRLTVT.

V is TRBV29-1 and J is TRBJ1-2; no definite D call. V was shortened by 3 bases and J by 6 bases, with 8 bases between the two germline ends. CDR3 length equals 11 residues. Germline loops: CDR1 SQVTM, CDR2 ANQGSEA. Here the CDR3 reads CSVEGEDGYTF. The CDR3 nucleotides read TGCAGCGTTGAGGGTGAGGATGGCTACACCTTC.

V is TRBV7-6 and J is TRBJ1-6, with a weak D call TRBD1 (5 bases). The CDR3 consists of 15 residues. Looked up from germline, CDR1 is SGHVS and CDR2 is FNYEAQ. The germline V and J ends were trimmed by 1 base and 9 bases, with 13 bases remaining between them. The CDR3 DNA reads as TGTGCCAGCAGCTTAGTGATGCAGGGTAGTTCACCCCTCCACTTT. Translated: CASSLVMQGSSPLHF.

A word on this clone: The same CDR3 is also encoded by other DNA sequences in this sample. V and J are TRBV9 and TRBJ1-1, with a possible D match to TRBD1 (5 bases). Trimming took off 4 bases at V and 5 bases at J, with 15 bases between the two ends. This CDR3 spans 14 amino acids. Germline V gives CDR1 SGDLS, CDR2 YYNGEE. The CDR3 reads CASSSFPGGTEAFF. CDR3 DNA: TGTGCCAGCAGCTCCTTCCCGGGGGGGACTGAAGCTTTCTTT.

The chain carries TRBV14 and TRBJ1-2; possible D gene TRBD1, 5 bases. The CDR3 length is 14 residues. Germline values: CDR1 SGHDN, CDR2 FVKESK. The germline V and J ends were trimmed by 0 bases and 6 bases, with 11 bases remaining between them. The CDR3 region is CASSQDGRGHGYTF. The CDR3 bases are TGTGCCAGCAGCCAAGATGGGAGGGGACATGGCTACACCTTC. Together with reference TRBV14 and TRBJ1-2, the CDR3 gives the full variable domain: EAGVTQFPSHSVIEKGQTVTLRCDPISGHDNLYWYRRVMGKEIKFLLHFVKESKQDESGMPNNRFLAERTGGTYSTLKVQPAELEDSGVYFCASSQDGRGHGYTFGSGTRLTVV.

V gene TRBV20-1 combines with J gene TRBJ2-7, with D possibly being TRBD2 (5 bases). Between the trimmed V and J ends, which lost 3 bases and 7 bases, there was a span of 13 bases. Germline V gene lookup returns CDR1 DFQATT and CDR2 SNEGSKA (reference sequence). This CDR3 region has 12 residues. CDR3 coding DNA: TGCAGTGCTAGTAGGATCCGAGGGGAGCAGTACTTC. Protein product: CSASRIRGEQYF.

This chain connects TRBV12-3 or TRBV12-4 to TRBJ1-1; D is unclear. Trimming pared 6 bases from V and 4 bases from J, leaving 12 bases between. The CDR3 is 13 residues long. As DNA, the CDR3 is TGTGCCAGCAGACTAGGGTTGGCCACTGAAGCTTTCTTT. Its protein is CASRLGLATEAFF.

The CDR3, as DNA: TGTGCCAGCAGCATCCAGGGGTCCCACCCAACTAATGAAAAACTGTTTTTT. Encoded protein: CASSIQGSHPTNEKLFF. The chain employs TRBV9 and TRBJ1-4; a weak D match, TRBD1 (6 bases). Per the germline V gene, CDR1 is SGDLS and CDR2 is YYNGEE. The germline V and J ends were trimmed by 4 bases and 0 bases, with 16 bases remaining between them. The CDR3 has 17 residues.

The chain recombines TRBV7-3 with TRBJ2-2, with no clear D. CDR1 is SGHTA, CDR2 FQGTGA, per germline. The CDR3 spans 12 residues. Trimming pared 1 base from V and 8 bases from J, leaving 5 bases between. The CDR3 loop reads CASSLIGGELFF. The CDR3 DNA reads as TGTGCCAGCAGCTTAATCGGGGGGGAGCTGTTTTTT.

The CDR3: CASSIVGQGLETQYF. As DNA, the CDR3 is TGTGCCAGTAGTATAGTGGGCCAGGGATTAGAGACCCAGTACTTC. The V gene is TRBV19, the J gene TRBJ2-5; possibly TRBD1 for D (5 bases). The germline V gene has CDR1 LNHDA and CDR2 SQIVND (reference sequence). V lost 1 base to trimming and J lost 4 bases, with 13 bases between them. This CDR3 has 15 amino acids.

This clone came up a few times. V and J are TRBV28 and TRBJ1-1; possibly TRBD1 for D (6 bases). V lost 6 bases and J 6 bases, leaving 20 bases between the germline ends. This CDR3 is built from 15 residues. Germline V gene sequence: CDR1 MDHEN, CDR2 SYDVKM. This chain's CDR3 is CASRGGRRVSAEAFF. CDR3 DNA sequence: TGTGCCAGCAGGGGGGGGCGCAGAGTGTCCGCTGAAGCTTTCTTT.

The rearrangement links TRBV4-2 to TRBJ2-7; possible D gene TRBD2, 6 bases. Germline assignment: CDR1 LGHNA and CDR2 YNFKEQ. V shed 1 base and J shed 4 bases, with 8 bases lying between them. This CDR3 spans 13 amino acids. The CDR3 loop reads CASSQVGGYEQYF. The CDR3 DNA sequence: TGTGCCAGCAGCCAAGTCGGGGGATACGAGCAGTACTTC.

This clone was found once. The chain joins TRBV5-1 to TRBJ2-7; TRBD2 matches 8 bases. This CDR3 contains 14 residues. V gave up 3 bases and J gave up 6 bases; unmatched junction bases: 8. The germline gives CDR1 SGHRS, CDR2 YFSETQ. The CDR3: CASSWGLGSGEQYF. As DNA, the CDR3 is TGCGCCAGCAGCTGGGGACTAGGTTCAGGCGAGCAGTACTTC.

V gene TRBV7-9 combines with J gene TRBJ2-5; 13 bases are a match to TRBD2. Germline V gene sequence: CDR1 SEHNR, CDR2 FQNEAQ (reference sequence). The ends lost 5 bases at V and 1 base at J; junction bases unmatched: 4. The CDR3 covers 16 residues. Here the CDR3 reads CASSLGTSGVQETQYF. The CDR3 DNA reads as TGTGCCAGCAGCCTTGGGACTAGCGGGGTCCAAGAGACCCAGTACTTC.

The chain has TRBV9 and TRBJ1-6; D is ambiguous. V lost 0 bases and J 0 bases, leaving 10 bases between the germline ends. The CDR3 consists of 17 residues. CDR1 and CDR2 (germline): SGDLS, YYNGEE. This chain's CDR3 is CASSVGQSSSYNSPLHF. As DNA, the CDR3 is TGTGCCAGCAGCGTAGGGCAGTCCAGCTCCTATAATTCACCCCTCCACTTT.

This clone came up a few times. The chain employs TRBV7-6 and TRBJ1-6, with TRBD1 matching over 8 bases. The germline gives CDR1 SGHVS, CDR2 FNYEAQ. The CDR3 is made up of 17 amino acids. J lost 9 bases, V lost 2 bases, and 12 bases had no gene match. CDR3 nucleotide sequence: TGTGCCAGCAGCTTATTGCAGGACAGGGCGATCGGTTCACCCCTCCACTTT. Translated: CASSLLQDRAIGSPLHF.

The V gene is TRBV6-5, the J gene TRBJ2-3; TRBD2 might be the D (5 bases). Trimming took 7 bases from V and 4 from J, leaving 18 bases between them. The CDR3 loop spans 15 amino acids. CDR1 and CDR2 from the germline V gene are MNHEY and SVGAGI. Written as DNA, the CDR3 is TGTGCCAGCACTTTTAGCGCTCCTGTGGCAGATACGCAGTATTTT. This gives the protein CASTFSAPVADTQYF.

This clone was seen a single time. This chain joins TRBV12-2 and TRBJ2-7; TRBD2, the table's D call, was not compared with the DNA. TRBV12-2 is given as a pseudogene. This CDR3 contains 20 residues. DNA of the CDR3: TGTGCAAGTCGATTTCTCCGGGACTGGACGACTAGCGGGAGATCCTACGAGCAGTACTTC. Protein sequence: CASRFLRDWTTSGRSYEQYF.

In nucleotides, the CDR3 is TGTGCCAGCAGTCTCTCTACGGGGAACACTGAAGCTTTCTTT. This sequence encodes CASSLSTGNTEAFF. The chain has TRBV28 and TRBJ1-1, with D unresolved. The CDR3 has 14 amino acids. Trimming took off 5 bases at V and 1 base at J, with 11 bases between the two ends. The germline V gene encodes CDR1 MDHEN and CDR2 SYDVKM.

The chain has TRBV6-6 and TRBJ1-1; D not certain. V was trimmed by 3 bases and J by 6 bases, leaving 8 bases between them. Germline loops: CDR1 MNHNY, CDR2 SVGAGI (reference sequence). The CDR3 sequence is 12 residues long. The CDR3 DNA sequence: TGTGCCAGCAGTTATCGTGCGGCTGAAGCTTTCTTT. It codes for CASSYRAAEAFF.